These 21 T cell receptor beta chains came from one sample sequenced in a study of cytomegalovirus exposure and HLA in healthy donors. 13 Jbeta primers and 60 Vbeta primers were used for the PCR. TCRdb's table, derived via immunoSEQ multiplex PCR, lists solely in-frame clones and lacks some. The table shows about 150,000 clones, with 80% occurring only once. The specimen was PBMCs. Source of these receptors: a man aged 25 to 40 in good health and CMV-seropositive.

The chain recombines TRBV5-4 with TRBJ2-5, with 8 bases fitting TRBD2. Germline CDR1 and CDR2: SGHNT and YYREEE (reference sequence). This CDR3 has 16 amino acids. Trimming at V came to 4 bases and at J to 5 bases, leaving 13 bases not matched to a gene. Here the CDR3 reads CASSPPGGAAGETQYF. DNA of the CDR3: TGTGCCAGCAGCCCCCCGGGGGGGGCCGCCGGGGAGACCCAGTACTTC.

This clone was picked up one time. The genes are TRBV5-5 and TRBJ2-7, with D possibly matching TRBD1 (6 bases). V lost 4 bases, J lost 5 bases, and 19 bases lay in between. CDR1 SGHKS and CDR2 YYEKEE come from the germline V gene (reference sequence). CDR3 size: 15 residues. CDR3 coding DNA: TGTGCCAGCAGCCCCAGCCTTCAGGGGAGAGACGAGCAGTACTTC. Protein product: CASSPSLQGRDEQYF.

The chain links TRBV5-4 to TRBJ2-7; TRBD2 is a possible D gene (5 bases). The germline V and J ends were trimmed by 4 bases and 13 bases, with 21 bases remaining between them. Looked up from germline, CDR1 is SGHNT and CDR2 is YYREEE (reference sequence). This CDR3 is built from 13 residues. This CDR3 reads CASSIDGLLARYF. In DNA form, the CDR3 reads TGTGCCAGCAGCATAGACGGACTCCTCGCGAGATACTTC.

This chain joins TRBV18 and TRBJ1-2, with 8 nucleotides matching TRBD1. Germline trimming cut 5 bases from V and 3 bases from J; bases unmatched to any gene: 5. Germline CDR1 reads KGHSH; CDR2 reads LQKENI. This CDR3 is 14 amino acids long. CDR3 DNA: TGTGCCAGCTCAGAAGGACAGGGAGACTATGGCTACACCTTC. This translates into CASSEGQGDYGYTF.

The V gene is TRBV19, the J gene TRBJ1-5; 7 nucleotides match TRBD1. Germline V gene sequence: CDR1 LNHDA, CDR2 SQIVND (reference sequence). Unmatched junction bases numbered 10, after V lost 7 bases and J lost 7 bases. The CDR3 spans 14 residues. In nucleotides, the CDR3 is TGTGCCAGTACCAATGGGGAAGGGGGCCAGCCCCAGCATTTT. Protein sequence: CASTNGEGGQPQHF. Supplemented by reference TRBV19 and TRBJ1-5, the full variable domain reads DGGITQSPKYLFRKEGQNVTLSCEQNLNHDAMYWYRQDPGQGLRLIYYSQIVNDFQKGDIAEGYSVSREKKESFPLTVTSAQKNPTAFYLCASTNGEGGQPQHFGDGTRLSIL.

The rearrangement links TRBV7-9 to TRBJ1-2; 8 bases fit TRBD1. The CDR3 has 15 residues. The V gene's germline CDR1 is SEHNR and CDR2 FQNEAQ (reference sequence). V trimming: 5 bases; J trimming: 4 bases; junction bases outside the gene matches: 9. The CDR3 is CASSPPDRGAYGYTF. The CDR3 nucleotides read TGTGCCAGCAGCCCCCCCGACAGGGGTGCCTATGGCTACACCTTC.

The chain combines TRBV5-1 with TRBJ2-1, with TRBD2 matching 7 bases. With 3 bases clipped from V and 0 bases from J, the junction kept 6 bases outside the gene matches. Germline loops: CDR1 SGHRS, CDR2 YFSETQ. The CDR3 covers 16 residues. The CDR3 protein is CASSSKSGISYNEQFF. In DNA form, the CDR3 reads TGCGCCAGCAGCTCGAAGAGCGGGATCTCCTACAATGAGCAGTTCTTC.

This CDR3 is CASRPLDSNYGYTF. The CDR3 DNA sequence: TGTGCCAGCAGACCCCTGGACAGCAACTATGGCTACACCTTC. This sequence joins TRBV11-1 and TRBJ1-2; D may be TRBD1 (6 bases). With 6 bases removed from V and 2 bases from J, the gap between germline ends came to 13 bases. The CDR3 covers 14 residues. Germline CDR1 is SGHAT and CDR2 is FQDESV (reference sequence).

This sequence joins TRBV5-1 and TRBJ2-1, with 7 positions matching TRBD2. The CDR3 has 15 amino acids. Losses at the gene ends were 3 bases for V and 4 bases for J; bases not matched to a gene: 7. Germline V CDR1 and CDR2: SGHRS, YFSETQ. The CDR3 coding sequence is TGCGCCAGCAGCTGGACTAGTGGCCTGTACAATGAGCAGTTCTTC. Amino acids: CASSWTSGLYNEQFF.

The count of this clone is one. V is TRBV29-1 and J is TRBJ2-7; 8 bases match TRBD1. The length of the CDR3 is 13 residues. Per germline, CDR1 SQVTM and CDR2 ANQGSEA. Trimming at V came to 7 bases and at J to 2 bases, leaving 7 bases not matched to a gene. CDR3 sequence reads: CSAATGVAYEQYF. In DNA form, the CDR3 reads TGCAGCGCCGCGACAGGGGTTGCCTACGAGCAGTACTTC.

J is TRBJ1-2 and V is TRBV19, with D possibly TRBD1 on 5 matching bases. CDR1 is LNHDA, CDR2 SQIVND, per germline (reference sequence). V shed 5 bases and J shed 1 base, with 23 bases lying between them. CDR3 size: 18 residues. The CDR3: CASSPLRDGGFSNYGYTF. Written as DNA, the CDR3 is TGTGCCAGTAGTCCCCTTCGGGACGGGGGATTTAGTAACTATGGCTACACCTTC. Filled out from reference TRBV19 and TRBJ1-2, the complete variable domain reads DGGITQSPKYLFRKEGQNVTLSCEQNLNHDAMYWYRQDPGQGLRLIYYSQIVNDFQKGDIAEGYSVSREKKESFPLTVTSAQKNPTAFYLCASSPLRDGGFSNYGYTFGSGTRLTVV.

This sequence joins TRBV5-1 and TRBJ1-4; 7 bases line up with TRBD1. The V and J ends lost 2 bases and 4 bases, in that order; junction bases with no gene match: 8. From germline, CDR1 is SGHRS and CDR2 YFSETQ. This CDR3 has 16 residues. The CDR3 bases are TGCGCCAGCAGCTTTGGACAGGCGACCTTTAATGAAAAACTGTTTTTT. Amino acid sequence: CASSFGQATFNEKLFF.

This clone was counted a single time. The CDR3 DNA reads TGTGCCAGTTCACAGGGTTCGAACACTGAAGCTTTCTTT. Amino acids: CASSQGSNTEAFF. This chain uses TRBV7-3 with TRBJ1-1; weak D call: TRBD1 (6 bases). This CDR3 has 13 residues. The ends were cut back, 9 bases at V and 1 base at J, with 12 bases in the middle. CDR1 SGHTA and CDR2 FQGTGA come from the germline V gene.

The V and J genes are TRBV5-5 and TRBJ2-3; 12 bases agree with TRBD2. The CDR3 is 15 residues long. The germline gives CDR1 SGHKS, CDR2 YYEKEE (reference sequence). Unmatched junction bases numbered 0, after V lost 3 bases and J lost 1 base. This chain's CDR3 is CASSWTSGGTDTQYF. The DNA of the CDR3 is TGTGCCAGCAGCTGGACTAGCGGGGGCACAGATACGCAGTATTTT.

The gene calls are TRBV28 and TRBJ2-2, with TRBD2 identical over 11 bases. V shed 5 bases and J 4 bases; nucleotides not matched to a gene: 9. Germline V gene lookup returns CDR1 MDHEN and CDR2 SYDVKM. CDR3 size: 17 residues. CDR3 region: CASSPTSGRAGTGELFF. CDR3 coding DNA: TGTGCCAGCAGTCCAACTAGCGGGAGAGCGGGCACCGGGGAGCTGTTTTTT.

The V gene is TRBV29-1, the J gene TRBJ1-1; D unclear. The CDR3 loop spans 10 amino acids. Looked up from germline, CDR1 is SQVTM and CDR2 is ANQGSEA. V lost 0 bases to trimming and J lost 7 bases, with 3 bases between them. For the CDR3, the DNA is TGCAGCGTTGAAGACGGTGAAGCTTTCTTT. This translates into CSVEDGEAFF. Using reference TRBV29-1 and TRBJ1-1 for the parts outside the CDR3, the full variable domain is SAVISQKPSRDICQRGTSLTIQCQVDSQVTMMFWYRQQPGQSLTLIATANQGSEATYESGFVIDKFPISRPNLTFSTLTVSNMSPEDSSIYLCSVEDGEAFFGQGTRLTVV.

The chain links TRBV7-3 to TRBJ1-1, with D hard to call. The V gene's germline CDR1 is SGHTA and CDR2 FQGTGA. The length of the CDR3 is 15 residues. V lost 3 bases and J 0 bases, leaving 11 bases between the germline ends. As DNA, the CDR3 is TGTGCCAGCAGCTTCCCTGGCAGATTGAACACTGAAGCTTTCTTT. Its protein is CASSFPGRLNTEAFF.

The chain uses TRBV5-1 and TRBJ1-3, with a possible D match to TRBD1 (5 bases). The V and J ends lost 7 bases and 0 bases respectively, with 17 bases between them. This CDR3 contains 16 residues. Germline CDR1 and CDR2: SGHRS and YFSETQ. Here the CDR3 DNA reads TGCGCCAGCGCCCGAACGGGGGGAAGCTCTGGAAACACCATATATTTT. Translation gives CASARTGGSSGNTIYF.

The genes are TRBV28 and TRBJ2-5; possibly TRBD1 for D (5 bases). V dropped 4 bases and J dropped 3 bases, with 12 bases sitting between them. Germline V gene data show CDR1 as MDHEN and CDR2 as SYDVKM. This CDR3 region has 14 residues. The CDR3 sequence: CASSSPGSEETQYF. The CDR3 bases are TGTGCCAGCAGTTCCCCAGGGTCCGAAGAGACCCAGTACTTC.

CDR3 nucleotide sequence: TGTGCCAGCAGTGGGGACAGCATTAGCACAGATACGCAGTATTTT. Protein sequence: CASSGDSISTDTQYF. The chain carries TRBV28 and TRBJ2-3, with 7 positions matching TRBD1. From germline, CDR1 is MDHEN and CDR2 SYDVKM. The CDR3 contains 15 residues. V lost 5 bases and J lost 0; bases outside the gene matches: 5.

The chain combines TRBV4-1 with TRBJ2-3; 8 bases map to TRBD1. V lost 3 bases and J lost 5; bases outside the gene matches: 4. This CDR3 is 14 amino acids long. Per the germline V gene, CDR1 is MGHRA and CDR2 is YSYEKL. CDR3 in amino acids: CASSHPGQGDTQYF. Here the CDR3 DNA reads TGCGCCAGCAGCCATCCCGGACAGGGAGATACGCAGTATTTT.